This TCR beta chain was sequenced in a study of blood T cell repertoires in COVID-19. Overall study context: The cDNA or gDNA used as material had been derived from T cells, B-cell-depleted T cells, or PBMCs.

The CDR3 sequence is 15 residues long. V was clipped by 1 base and J by 8 bases; unmatched bases: 10. From germline, CDR1 is GTSNPN and CDR2 SVGIG (reference sequence). Study processing details: It was from reference gene primer amplification that nucleated cell counts were estimated. Only in-frame clones appear in the TCRdb table, and some are missing; sequencing was by immunoSEQ multiplex PCR. V and J calls and clone size are copied from that table; D and trimming were computed from the DNA. The sample shows 100,000 or so clones, under 80% of them seen only once. Sequencing input: peripheral blood. The source is a woman in her 70s with acute or convalescent COVID-19. V and J are TRBV30 and TRBJ2-1, with 8 bases matching TRBD1. The chain's CDR3 is CAWSALGQGSDEQFF. CDR3 nucleotide sequence: TGTGCCTGGAGTGCCCTTGGACAGGGAAGCGATGAGCAGTTCTTC.